Included here is one T cell receptor (beta chain) sequence, with context. Its antigen is unidentified. TCRdb called the 5' RACE reads again in MiXCR, with one record for every CDR3 protein. The table shows some 390,000 distinct CDR3 sequences, with roughly a sixth occurring only once. CDR1 and CDR2 from the germline V gene are LNHDA and SQIVND (reference sequence). CDR3 size: 14 residues. V was trimmed by 3 bases and J by 0 bases, leaving 3 bases between them. These data are taken from a study of T cells after yellow fever vaccination. General study results and limits: Some clonotypes were seen in both the CD4 and the CD8 compartments. These made up a small share and likely arose from convergent recombination.

The sample here was PBMCs, taken before the yellow fever booster vaccination. The receptor was isolated from a man between 18 and 35 years old who received the YFV17D yellow fever vaccine. This rearrangement joins TRBV19 to TRBJ1-6; no definite D call. The CDR3 bases are TGTGCCAGTAGTATTTACTCCTATAATTCACCCCTCCACTTT. Translation gives CASSIYSYNSPLHF.